The rows below give T cell receptor beta chains drawn from one sample of a study of shared clonotypes between healthy human individuals. Sequencing was performed with immunoSEQ multiplex PCR; in TCRdb, only in-frame clones are kept and a portion is missing. The table includes around 1.6 million clones, approximately 98% detected once. The sample consisted of naive CD4+ T cells sorted from blood. The source is a man aged 30 to 39 in good health. CDR3s include the opening cysteine and the closing phenylalanine or tryptophan. The order of the fields is clone size, V gene, D gene, J gene, CDR3 protein, CDR3 DNA. The D gene is left open where the match is weak. Only part of the rows carry a size: once, few, many, or a class if the clone is expanded.

>.|TRBV10-3|TRBD1|TRBJ2-7
CALRGHQAYEQYF
TGTGCCTTAAGGGGGCACCAAGCCTACGAGCAGTACTTC
>.|TRBV2|.|TRBJ1-1
CASSALGPENTEAFF
TGTGCCAGCAGCGCACTGGGACCCGAAAACACTGAAGCTTTCTTT
>.|TRBV10-3|.|TRBJ2-7
CAISYAGEQYF
TGTGCCATCAGTTACGCCGGCGAGCAGTACTTC
>.|TRBV18|.|TRBJ2-5
CASSPQARAPTLRETQYF
TGTGCCAGCTCACCCCAGGCAAGAGCGCCGACCTTGCGTGAGACCCAGTACTTC
>.|TRBV15|.|TRBJ1-3
CATSRDLGSGNTIYF
TGTGCCACCAGCAGAGATTTAGGGTCTGGAAACACCATATATTTT
>.|TRBV9|.|TRBJ2-1
CASSVEAYNEQFF
TGTGCCAGCAGCGTAGAAGCATACAATGAGCAGTTCTTC
>.|TRBV5-5|TRBD1|TRBJ2-7
CASSSRTGQGSYEQYF
TGTGCCAGCAGCTCTCGGACGGGACAGGGGAGCTACGAGCAGTACTTC
>.|TRBV9|TRBD1|TRBJ1-3
CASSLTHEQGSGNTIYF
TGTGCCAGCAGCCTTACTCATGAACAGGGGTCAGGAAACACCATATATTTT
>once|TRBV5-5|.|TRBJ2-5
CASSFAPQETQYF
TGTGCCAGCAGCTTCGCCCCTCAAGAGACCCAGTACTTC
>.|TRBV5-1|.|TRBJ2-2
CASSPPERGRAGELFF
TGCGCCAGCAGCCCCCCCGAGAGGGGGAGGGCCGGGGAGCTGTTTTTT
>.|TRBV11-2|TRBD2|TRBJ2-5
CASSPLRREKSQETQYF
TGTGCCAGCAGCCCTCTAAGGCGGGAGAAGTCCCAAGAGACCCAGTACTTC
>.|TRBV5-1|.|TRBJ2-1
CASSLGRRDEQFF
TGCGCCAGCAGCTTAGGGAGGCGCGATGAGCAGTTCTTC
>.|TRBV5-1|TRBD2|TRBJ2-7
CASSLATSGIYEQYF
TGCGCCAGCAGCTTGGCTACTAGCGGGATCTACGAGCAGTACTTC
>once|TRBV7-2|.|TRBJ2-1
CASSARRNEQFF
TGTGCCAGCAGCGCCCGGAGGAATGAGCAGTTCTTC
>.|TRBV30|.|TRBJ1-2
CAWSKDSGGYTF
TGTGCCTGGAGTAAGGACAGTGGAGGCTACACCTTC
>.|TRBV2|.|TRBJ1-3
CASSVQRSGNTIYF
TGTGCCAGCAGTGTTCAGCGCTCTGGAAACACCATATATTTT
>.|TRBV6-5|TRBD1|TRBJ2-7
CASSEPGQVEQYF
TGTGCCAGCAGTGAACCGGGACAGGTCGAGCAGTACTTC
>.|TRBV4-3|TRBD2|TRBJ2-1
CASSHLTPGLAGGWYNEQFF
TGCGCCAGCAGCCACCTCACTCCGGGACTAGCGGGAGGATGGTACAATGAGCAGTTCTTC
>.|TRBV7-6|.|TRBJ2-2
CASGQKNTGELFF
TGTGCCAGCGGGCAGAAAAACACCGGGGAGCTGTTTTTT
>.|TRBV28|.|TRBJ1-4
CASSFDRPNEKLFF
TGTGCCAGCAGTTTTGACAGACCTAATGAAAAACTGTTTTTT
>.|TRBV5-1|TRBD1|TRBJ2-3
CASSLMGQLTDTQYF
TGCGCCAGCAGCTTGATGGGACAGCTCACAGATACGCAGTATTTT
>.|TRBV27|TRBD1|TRBJ1-2
CASSLVDRGYGYTF
TGTGCCAGCAGTTTAGTTGACAGGGGCTATGGCTACACCTTC